Each of the 2 T cell receptor beta chains below was sequenced from the same sample in a study of molecular identifiers for immune sequencing clone quantification. A single record per CDR3 protein comes from TCRdb applying MiXCR to the PCR reads. The repertoire holds about 510,000 distinct CDR3 sequences, with about a fifth as singletons. Source material: naive CD8+ T cells from blood, with Jurkat cell RNA spiked in. The subset denotes: FACS-sorted CD8+CD4-CCR7+CD45RA+ naive T cells. Receptors were obtained from a human donor in good health. Some libraries in this study had Jurkat cell RNA spiked in.

Details on this clonotype: This likely comes from a read error, as the CDR3 has no conserved phenylalanine or tryptophan at its end. The rearrangement links TRBV6-5 to TRBJ1-5; 7 nucleotides align to TRBD1. The CDR3 consists of 17 residues. The V segment lost 6 bases and the J segment 0 bases; nucleotides outside the gene matches: 11. Germline V gene lookup returns CDR1 MNHEY and CDR2 SVGAGI. This CDR3 reads CASSPRGTAVSNQPQHS. The DNA for the CDR3 is TGTGCCAGCAGCCCAAGGGGGACAGCGGTTAGCAATCAGCCCCAGCATTCT.

V is TRBV12-3 or TRBV12-4 and J is TRBJ2-7; 9 positions agree with TRBD2. The CDR3 spans 12 residues. J lost 5 bases, V lost 8 bases, and 4 bases had no gene match. This chain's CDR3 is CASRGGADEQYF. CDR3 sequence (DNA): TGTGCCAGCCGCGGGGGGGCGGACGAGCAGTACTTC.